The sequence of this T cell receptor beta chain was determined in a study of preoperative IRX-2 immunotherapy in early breast cancer. This CDR3 has 14 amino acids. V was clipped by 8 bases and J by 7 bases, with 15 bases between them. Per germline, CDR1 MNHGY and CDR2 SAAAGT. Treatment indicated: preoperative locoregional IRX-2 cytokine immunotherapy. The table came from immunoSEQ multiplex PCR; TCRdb's copy has only in-frame clones and leaves some out. The data show about 98,000 clones, with 80% to 90% seen just once and about 2% held by the top ten. This clone showed up just a few times. The rearrangement links TRBV6-8 to TRBJ1-6, with D possibly being TRBD1 (6 bases). The TCR sequence derives from a human donor with breast cancer. Specimen: tumor tissue, collected after IRX-2 immunotherapy. Here the CDR3 DNA reads TGTGCCAGCCGGAACAGGGTGTCCAATTCACCCCTCCACTTT. It is translated as CASRNRVSNSPLHF.